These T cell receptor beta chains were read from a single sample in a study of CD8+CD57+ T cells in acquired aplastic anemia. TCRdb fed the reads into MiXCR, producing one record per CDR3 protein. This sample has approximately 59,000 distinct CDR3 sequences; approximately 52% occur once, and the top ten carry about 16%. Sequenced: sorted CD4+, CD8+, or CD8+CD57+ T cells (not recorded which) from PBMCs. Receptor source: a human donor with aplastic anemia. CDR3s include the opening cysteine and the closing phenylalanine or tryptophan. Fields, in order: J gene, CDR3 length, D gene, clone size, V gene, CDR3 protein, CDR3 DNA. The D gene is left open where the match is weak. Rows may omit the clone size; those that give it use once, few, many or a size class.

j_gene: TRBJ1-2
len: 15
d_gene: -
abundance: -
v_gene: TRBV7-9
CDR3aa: CASSLARAGSYGYTF
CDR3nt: TGTGCCAGCAGCTTAGCGCGGGCAGGGAGCTATGGCTACACCTTC

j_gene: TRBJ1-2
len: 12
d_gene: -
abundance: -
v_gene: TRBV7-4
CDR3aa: CASSVASYGYTF
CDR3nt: TGTGCCAGCAGCGTAGCCTCCTATGGCTACACCTTC

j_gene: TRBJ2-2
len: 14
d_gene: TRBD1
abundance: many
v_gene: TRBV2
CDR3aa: CASRRQGSAGELFF
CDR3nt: TGTGCCAGCAGGCGACAGGGTTCGGCCGGGGAGCTGTTTTTT

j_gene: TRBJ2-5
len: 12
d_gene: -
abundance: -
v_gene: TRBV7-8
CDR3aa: CASSRSQETQYF
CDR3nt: TGTGCCAGCAGTAGGAGCCAAGAGACCCAGTACTTC

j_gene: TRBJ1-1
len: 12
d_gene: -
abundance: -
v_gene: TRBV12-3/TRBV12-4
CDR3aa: CASSSGLTEAFF
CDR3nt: TGTGCCAGCAGTTCAGGGTTAACTGAAGCTTTCTTT

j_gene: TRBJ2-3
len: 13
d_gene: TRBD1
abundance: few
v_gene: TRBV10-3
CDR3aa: CAITFGQEDTQYF
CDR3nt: TGTGCCATCACCTTCGGACAGGAGGATACGCAGTATTTT

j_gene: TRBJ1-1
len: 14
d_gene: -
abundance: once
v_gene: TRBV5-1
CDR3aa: CASSLSGGDTEAFF
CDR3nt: TGCGCCAGCAGCTTGTCTGGAGGGGACACTGAAGCTTTCTTT

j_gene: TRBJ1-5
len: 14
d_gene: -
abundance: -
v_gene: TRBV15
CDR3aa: CATSSHRDNQPQHF
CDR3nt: TGTGCCACCAGCAGTCACAGGGACAATCAGCCCCAGCATTTT

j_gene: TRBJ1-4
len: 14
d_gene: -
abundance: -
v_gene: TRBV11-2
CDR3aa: CASSLLGTNEKLFF
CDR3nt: TGTGCCAGCAGCTTGTTGGGGACTAATGAAAAACTGTTTTTT

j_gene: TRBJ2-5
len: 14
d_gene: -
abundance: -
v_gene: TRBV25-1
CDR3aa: CASGDSGVGETQYF
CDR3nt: TGTGCCAGCGGAGACTCCGGGGTCGGAGAGACCCAGTACTTC

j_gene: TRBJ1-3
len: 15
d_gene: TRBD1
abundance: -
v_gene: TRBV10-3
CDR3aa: CAISPGTGGGNTIYF
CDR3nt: TGTGCCATCAGTCCTGGGACAGGGGGTGGAAACACCATATATTTT

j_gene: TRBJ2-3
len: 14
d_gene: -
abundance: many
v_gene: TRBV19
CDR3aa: CASSMFLGTDTQYF
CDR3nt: TGTGCCAGTAGTATGTTTCTCGGCACAGATACGCAGTATTTT

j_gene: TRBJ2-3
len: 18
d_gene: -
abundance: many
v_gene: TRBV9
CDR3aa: CASSVAGGGGLSTDTQYF
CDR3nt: TGTGCCAGCAGCGTAGCTGGCGGTGGGGGACTCAGCACAGATACGCAGTATTTT

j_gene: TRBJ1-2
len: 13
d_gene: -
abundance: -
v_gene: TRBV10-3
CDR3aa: CAISESEGRGYTF
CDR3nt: TGTGCCATCAGTGAGTCGGAGGGTAGGGGCTACACCTTC

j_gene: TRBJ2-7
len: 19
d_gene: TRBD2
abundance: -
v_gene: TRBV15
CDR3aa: CATSSSAARTSGGPYEQYF
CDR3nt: TGTGCCACCAGCAGTTCCGCAGCCCGTACTAGCGGGGGACCCTACGAGCAGTACTTC

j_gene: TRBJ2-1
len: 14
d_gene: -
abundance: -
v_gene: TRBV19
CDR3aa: CAGSMSLAEDEQFF
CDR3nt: TGTGCTGGTAGTATGAGCCTAGCCGAGGATGAGCAGTTCTTC

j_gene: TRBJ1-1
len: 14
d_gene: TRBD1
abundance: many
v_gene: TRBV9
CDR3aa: CASSGTGANTEAFF
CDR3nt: TGTGCCAGCAGCGGTACAGGGGCGAACACTGAAGCTTTCTTT

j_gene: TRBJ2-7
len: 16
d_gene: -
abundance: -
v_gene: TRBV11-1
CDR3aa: CASRFPSGGALDEQYF
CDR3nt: TGTGCCAGCAGGTTCCCTTCGGGGGGCGCGTTGGACGAGCAGTACTTC

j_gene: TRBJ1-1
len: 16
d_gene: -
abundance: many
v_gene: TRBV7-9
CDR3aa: CASSLAEYSLNTEAFF
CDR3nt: TGTGCCAGCAGCTTAGCGGAGTACTCCCTCAACACTGAAGCTTTCTTT

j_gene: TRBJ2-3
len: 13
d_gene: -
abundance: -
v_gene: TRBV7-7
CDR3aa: CASSFRETDTQYF
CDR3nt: TGTGCTAGCAGCTTCCGAGAAACAGATACGCAGTATTTT

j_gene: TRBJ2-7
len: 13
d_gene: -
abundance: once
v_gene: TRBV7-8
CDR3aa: CASSLSLTGEQYF
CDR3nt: TGTGCCAGCAGTTTGTCATTGACTGGGGAGCAGTACTTC

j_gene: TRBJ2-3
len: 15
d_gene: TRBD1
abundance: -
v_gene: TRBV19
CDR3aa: CATQGAGRSTDTQYF
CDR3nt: TGTGCCACCCAGGGGGCGGGGAGGAGTACAGATACGCAGTATTTT

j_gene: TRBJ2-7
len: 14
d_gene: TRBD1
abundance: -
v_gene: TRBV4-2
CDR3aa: CASSSPGQGAEQYF
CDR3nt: TGTGCCAGCAGCTCCCCGGGACAGGGGGCCGAGCAGTACTTC

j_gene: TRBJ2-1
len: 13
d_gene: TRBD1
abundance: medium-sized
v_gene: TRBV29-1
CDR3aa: CSVEGGQYNEQFF
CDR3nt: TGCAGCGTTGAAGGGGGACAGTACAATGAGCAGTTCTTC

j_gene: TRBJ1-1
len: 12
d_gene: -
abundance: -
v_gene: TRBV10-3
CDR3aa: CAISETGTEAFF
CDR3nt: TGTGCCATCAGTGAGACAGGGACTGAAGCTTTCTTT

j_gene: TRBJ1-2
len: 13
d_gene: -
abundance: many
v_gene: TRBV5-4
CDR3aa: CASSLWGNYGYTF
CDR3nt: TGTGCCAGCAGCTTGTGGGGGAACTATGGCTACACCTTC

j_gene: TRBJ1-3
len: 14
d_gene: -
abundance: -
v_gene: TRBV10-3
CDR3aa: CAISGTAPGNTIYF
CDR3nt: TGTGCCATCAGTGGGACAGCCCCTGGAAACACCATATATTTT